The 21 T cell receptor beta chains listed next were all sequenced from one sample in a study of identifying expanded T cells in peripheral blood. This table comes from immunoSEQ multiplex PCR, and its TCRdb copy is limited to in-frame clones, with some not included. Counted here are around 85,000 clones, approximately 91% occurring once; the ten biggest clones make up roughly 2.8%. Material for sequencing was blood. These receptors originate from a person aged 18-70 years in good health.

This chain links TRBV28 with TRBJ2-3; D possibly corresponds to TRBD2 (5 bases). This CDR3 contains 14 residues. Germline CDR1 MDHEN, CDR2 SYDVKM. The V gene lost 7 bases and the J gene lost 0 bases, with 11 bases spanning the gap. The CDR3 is CASKIPGSTDTQYF. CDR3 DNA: TGTGCCAGCAAGATCCCGGGAAGCACAGATACGCAGTATTTT.

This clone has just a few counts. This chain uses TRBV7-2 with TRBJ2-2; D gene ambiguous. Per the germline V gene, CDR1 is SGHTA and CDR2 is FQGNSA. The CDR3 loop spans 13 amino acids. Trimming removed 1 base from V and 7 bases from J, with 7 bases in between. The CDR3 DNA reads TGTGCCAGCAGCTTAGTTCCGGGCGGGGAGCTGTTTTTT. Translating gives CASSLVPGGELFF.

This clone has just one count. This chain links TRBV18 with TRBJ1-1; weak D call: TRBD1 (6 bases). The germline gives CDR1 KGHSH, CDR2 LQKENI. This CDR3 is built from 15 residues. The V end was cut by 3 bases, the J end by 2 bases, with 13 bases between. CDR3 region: CASSPEQGSNTEAFF. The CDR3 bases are TGTGCCAGCTCACCGGAACAGGGAAGCAACACTGAAGCTTTCTTT.

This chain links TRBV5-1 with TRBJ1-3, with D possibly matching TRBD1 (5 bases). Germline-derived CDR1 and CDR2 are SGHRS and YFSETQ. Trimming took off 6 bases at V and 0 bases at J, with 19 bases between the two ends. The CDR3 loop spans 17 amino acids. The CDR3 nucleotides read TGCGCCAGCAAATCCGGCGCAGGGCGAGGCTCTGGAAACACCATATATTTT. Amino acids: CASKSGAGRGSGNTIYF.

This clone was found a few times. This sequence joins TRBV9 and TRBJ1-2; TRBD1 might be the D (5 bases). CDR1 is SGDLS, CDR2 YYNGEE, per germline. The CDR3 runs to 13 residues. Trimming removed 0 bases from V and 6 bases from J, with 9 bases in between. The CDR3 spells CASSVGGADGYTF. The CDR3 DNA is TGTGCCAGCAGCGTAGGAGGGGCGGATGGCTACACCTTC.

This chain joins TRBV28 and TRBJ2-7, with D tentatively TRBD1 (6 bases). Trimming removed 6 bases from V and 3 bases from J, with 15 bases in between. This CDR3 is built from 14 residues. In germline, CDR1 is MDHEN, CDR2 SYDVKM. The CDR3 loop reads CASSRTTGNYEQYF. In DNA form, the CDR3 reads TGTGCCAGCAGCCGAACCACAGGGAACTACGAGCAGTACTTC.

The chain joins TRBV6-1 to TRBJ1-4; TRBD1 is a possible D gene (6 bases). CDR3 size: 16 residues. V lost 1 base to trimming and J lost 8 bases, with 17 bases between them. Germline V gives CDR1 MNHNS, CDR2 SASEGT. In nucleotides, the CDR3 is TGTGCCAGCAGTGAAGTTAATAGGGGGACGGGGGAAAAACTGTTTTTT. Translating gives CASSEVNRGTGEKLFF.

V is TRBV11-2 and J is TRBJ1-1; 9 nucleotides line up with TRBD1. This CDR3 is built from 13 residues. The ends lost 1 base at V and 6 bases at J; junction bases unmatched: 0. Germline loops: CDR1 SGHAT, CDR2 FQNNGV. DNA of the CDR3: TGTGCCAGCAGCTTAGGACAGGGGGCTGAAGCTTTCTTT. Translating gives CASSLGQGAEAFF.

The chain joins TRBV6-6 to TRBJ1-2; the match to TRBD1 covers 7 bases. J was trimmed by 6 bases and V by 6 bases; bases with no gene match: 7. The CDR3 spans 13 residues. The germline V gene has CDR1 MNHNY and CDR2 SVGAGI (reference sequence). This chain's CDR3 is CASRETGDNGYTF. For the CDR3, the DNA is TGTGCCAGCAGGGAAACAGGGGATAATGGCTACACCTTC.

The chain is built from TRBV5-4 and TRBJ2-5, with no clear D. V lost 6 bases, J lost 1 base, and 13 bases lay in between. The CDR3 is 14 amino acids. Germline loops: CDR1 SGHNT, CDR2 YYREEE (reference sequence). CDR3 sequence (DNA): TGTGCCAGCACCCTCTACGGAGTCCAAGAGACCCAGTACTTC. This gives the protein CASTLYGVQETQYF.

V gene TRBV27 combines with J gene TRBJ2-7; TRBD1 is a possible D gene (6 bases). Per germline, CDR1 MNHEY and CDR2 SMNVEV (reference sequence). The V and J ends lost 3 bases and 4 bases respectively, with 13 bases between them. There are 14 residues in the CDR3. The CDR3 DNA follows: TGTGCCAGCAGTTTGGGGTTCAGGGGATACGAGCAGTACTTC. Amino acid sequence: CASSLGFRGYEQYF.

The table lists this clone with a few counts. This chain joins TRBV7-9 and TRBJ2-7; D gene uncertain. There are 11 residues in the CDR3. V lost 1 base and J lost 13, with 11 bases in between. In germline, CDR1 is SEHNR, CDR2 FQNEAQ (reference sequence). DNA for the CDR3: TGTGCCAGCAGCTTAGGAGGCTCGCCTTACTTC. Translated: CASSLGGSPYF.

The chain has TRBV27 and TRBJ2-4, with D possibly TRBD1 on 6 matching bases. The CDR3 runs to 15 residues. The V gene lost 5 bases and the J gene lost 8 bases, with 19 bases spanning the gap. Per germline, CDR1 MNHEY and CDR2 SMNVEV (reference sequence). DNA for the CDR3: TGTGCCAGCAGTCCGTACAGGGTGTGGGGTGACATTCAGTACTTC. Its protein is CASSPYRVWGDIQYF.

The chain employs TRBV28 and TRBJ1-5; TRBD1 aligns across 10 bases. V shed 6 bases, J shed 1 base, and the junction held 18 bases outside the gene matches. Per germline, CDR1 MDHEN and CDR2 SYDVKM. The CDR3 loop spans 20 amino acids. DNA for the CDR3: TGTGCCAGCAGAGCCCGGATGAGGGACAGGGGACAAGGGAGCAATCAGCCCCAGCATTTT. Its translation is CASRARMRDRGQGSNQPQHF.

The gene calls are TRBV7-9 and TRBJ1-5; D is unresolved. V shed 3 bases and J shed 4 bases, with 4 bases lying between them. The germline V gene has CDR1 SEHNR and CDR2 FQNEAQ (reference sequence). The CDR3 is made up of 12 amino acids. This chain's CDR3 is CASSFQNQPQHF. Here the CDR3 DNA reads TGTGCCAGCAGCTTCCAAAATCAGCCCCAGCATTTT.

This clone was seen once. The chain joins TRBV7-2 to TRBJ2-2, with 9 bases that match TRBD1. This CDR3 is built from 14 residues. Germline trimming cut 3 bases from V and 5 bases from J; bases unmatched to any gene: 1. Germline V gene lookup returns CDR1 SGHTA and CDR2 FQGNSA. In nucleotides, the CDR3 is TGTGCCAGCAGCTTGACAGGGGGTACCGGGGAGCTGTTTTTT. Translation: CASSLTGGTGELFF. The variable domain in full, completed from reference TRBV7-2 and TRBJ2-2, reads GAGVSQSPSNKVTEKGKDVELRCDPISGHTALYWYRQSLGQGLEFLIYFQGNSAPDKSGLPSDRFSAERTGGSVSTLTIQRTQQEDSAVYLCASSLTGGTGELFFGEGSRLTVL.

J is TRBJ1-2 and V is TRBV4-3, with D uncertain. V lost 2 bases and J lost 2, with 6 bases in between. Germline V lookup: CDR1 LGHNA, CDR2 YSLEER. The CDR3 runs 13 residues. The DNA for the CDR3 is TGCGCCAGCAGCCAACGGCTAAACTATGGCTACACCTTC. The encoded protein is CASSQRLNYGYTF.

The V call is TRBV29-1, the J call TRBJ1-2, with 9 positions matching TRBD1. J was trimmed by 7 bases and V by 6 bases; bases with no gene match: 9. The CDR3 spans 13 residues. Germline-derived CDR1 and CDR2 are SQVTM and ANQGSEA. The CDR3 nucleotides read TGCAGCGTATACCTGGGACAGGGAGGTGGCTACACCTTC. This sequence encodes CSVYLGQGGGYTF.

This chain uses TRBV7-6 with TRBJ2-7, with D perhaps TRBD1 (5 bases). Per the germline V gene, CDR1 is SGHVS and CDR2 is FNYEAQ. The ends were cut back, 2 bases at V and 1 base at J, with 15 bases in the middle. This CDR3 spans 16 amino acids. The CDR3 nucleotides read TGTGCCAGCAGCTTAACTGAAGGGGTAGGATCCTACGAGCAGTACTTC. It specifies CASSLTEGVGSYEQYF. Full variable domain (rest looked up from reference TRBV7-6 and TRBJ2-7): GAGVSQSPRYKVTKRGQDVALRCDPISGHVSLYWYRQALGQGPEFLTYFNYEAQQDKSGLPNDRFSAERPEGSISTLTIQRTEQRDSAMYRCASSLTEGVGSYEQYFGPGTRLTVT.

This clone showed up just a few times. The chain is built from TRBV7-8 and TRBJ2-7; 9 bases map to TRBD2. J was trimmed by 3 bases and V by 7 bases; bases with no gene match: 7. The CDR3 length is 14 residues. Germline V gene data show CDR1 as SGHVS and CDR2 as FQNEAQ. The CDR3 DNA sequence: TGTGCCAGCACCTTCATTAGCGGGAGCTACGAGCAGTACTTC. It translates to CASTFISGSYEQYF.

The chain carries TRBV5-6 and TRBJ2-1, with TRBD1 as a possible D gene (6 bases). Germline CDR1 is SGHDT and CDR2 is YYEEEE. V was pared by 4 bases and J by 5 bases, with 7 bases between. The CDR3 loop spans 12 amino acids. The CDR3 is CASSRDNNEQFF. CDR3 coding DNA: TGTGCCAGCAGCCGGGACAACAATGAGCAGTTCTTC.